A single sample is the source of the 22 T cell receptor beta chains below, sequenced in a study of T cell responses to AZD1222 COVID-19 vaccine. TCRdb's table, derived via immunoSEQ multiplex PCR, lists solely in-frame clones and lacks some. The data show approximately 74,000 clones, more than 80% seen once. The sequences come from peripheral blood, collected on day 0 of AZD1222 vaccination. Receptor source: an adult in good health.

V gene TRBV5-1 combines with J gene TRBJ2-1, with TRBD2 matching over 9 bases. The germline V gene has CDR1 SGHRS and CDR2 YFSETQ. V was clipped by 5 bases and J by 4 bases; unmatched bases: 7. The CDR3 extends over 15 amino acids. CDR3 amino acids: CASRASSGGYNEQFF. In DNA, the CDR3 is TGCGCCAGCAGAGCCTCGAGCGGGGGGTACAATGAGCAGTTCTTC.

The V gene is TRBV5-6, the J gene TRBJ1-2; perhaps TRBD1 as D (5 bases). Looked up from germline, CDR1 is SGHDT and CDR2 is YYEEEE. With 2 bases removed from V and 4 bases from J, the gap between germline ends came to 15 bases. There are 15 residues in the CDR3. The CDR3 spells CASSFVEVRGYGYTF. The DNA for the CDR3 is TGTGCCAGCAGCTTCGTCGAAGTGAGGGGCTATGGCTACACCTTC. The complete variable domain, with remaining parts taken from reference TRBV5-6 and TRBJ1-2, reads DAGVTQSPTHLIKTRGQQVTLRCSPKSGHDTVSWYQQALGQGPQFIFQYYEEEERQRGNFPDRFSGHQFPNYSSELNVNALLLGDSALYLCASSFVEVRGYGYTFGSGTRLTVV.

This clone was seen once. The V call is TRBV19, the J call TRBJ1-5; 7 bases map to TRBD1. The germline V gene has CDR1 LNHDA and CDR2 SQIVND (reference sequence). The V and J ends lost 4 bases and 7 bases, in that order; junction bases with no gene match: 4. This CDR3 contains 13 residues. For the CDR3, the DNA is TGTGCCAGTAGTACTAGGGGACAGCAGCCCCAGCATTTT. It yields the protein CASSTRGQQPQHF.

This rearrangement joins TRBV5-1 to TRBJ1-1, with D possibly being TRBD1 (6 bases). The CDR3 totals 14 residues. Trimming removed 3 bases from V and 5 bases from J, with 14 bases in between. Germline assignment: CDR1 SGHRS and CDR2 YFSETQ. The CDR3 DNA follows: TGCGCCAGCAGCTCGAACAGGGATAGGACTGAAGCTTTCTTT. It specifies CASSSNRDRTEAFF.

The table lists this clone with a count of one. The V gene is TRBV6-2 or TRBV6-3, the J gene TRBJ2-2; maybe TRBD1 (5 bases). CDR1 and CDR2 from the germline V gene are MNHEY and SVGEGT. The CDR3 is 15 residues long. The germline V and J ends were trimmed by 6 bases and 0 bases, with 11 bases remaining between them. CDR3 coding DNA: TGTGCCAGCAGCATAGGACACCCGAACACCGGGGAGCTGTTTTTT. This gives the protein CASSIGHPNTGELFF.

The chain is built from TRBV29-1 and TRBJ2-2; D is perhaps TRBD1 (5 bases). Germline CDR1 SQVTM, CDR2 ANQGSEA. Trimming removed 6 bases at V and 7 bases at J, with 18 bases between. CDR3 length equals 14 residues. In DNA form, the CDR3 reads TGCAGCGTGCGGATTGGGTCCAGGGTCGGGGAGCTGTTTTTT. This translates into CSVRIGSRVGELFF.

The rearrangement joins TRBV19 to TRBJ2-2; D assignment may be TRBD1 or TRBD2 (5 bases each). Germline CDR1 and CDR2: LNHDA and SQIVND (reference sequence). Deletions cut 7 bases from V and 3 bases from J, with 15 bases between. This CDR3 comprises 15 residues. The chain's CDR3 is CASTLRGPDTGELFF. In DNA form, the CDR3 reads TGTGCCAGTACCCTCCGGGGCCCGGACACCGGGGAGCTGTTTTTT.

This rearrangement joins TRBV2 to TRBJ1-4; TRBD1 agrees at 9 bases. The CDR3 length is 13 residues. With V trimmed by 6 bases and J by 8 bases, 4 bases remained unmatched. Germline CDR1 is SNHLY and CDR2 is FYNNEI. This chain's CDR3 is CASRDRGSEKLFF. CDR3 DNA: TGTGCCAGCAGGGACAGGGGTAGCGAAAAACTGTTTTTT.

This chain links TRBV6-5 with TRBJ1-1, with D unresolved. Trimming took off 7 bases at V and 5 bases at J, with 8 bases between the two ends. CDR3 length: 11 residues. Germline CDR1 reads MNHEY; CDR2 reads SVGAGI. CDR3 DNA sequence: TGTGCCAGCAACGAGGGTACTGAAGCTTTCTTT. It translates to CASNEGTEAFF.

V usage is TRBV7-9 and J usage is TRBJ2-7, with D perhaps being TRBD1 or TRBD2 (5 bases each). The CDR3 is made up of 14 amino acids. V lost 0 bases and J 2 bases, leaving 8 bases between the germline ends. Germline CDR1 is SEHNR and CDR2 is FQNEAQ (reference sequence). The chain's CDR3 is CASSLAGAPYEQYF. The DNA for the CDR3 is TGTGCCAGCAGCTTAGCCGGGGCACCCTACGAGCAGTACTTC.

The chain uses TRBV24-1 and TRBJ2-2, with 9 bases matching TRBD1. V lost 7 bases to trimming and J lost 4 bases; unmatched junction nucleotides: 3. This CDR3 comprises 14 residues. Germline values: CDR1 KGHDR, CDR2 SFDVKD. The CDR3 reads CATRETGGTGELFF. The CDR3 DNA is TGTGCCACCAGAGAGACAGGGGGCACCGGGGAGCTGTTTTTT.

The V gene is TRBV4-2, the J gene TRBJ2-2, with 11 positions matching TRBD2. CDR1 LGHNA and CDR2 YNFKEQ come from the germline V gene. This CDR3 is built from 15 residues. V lost 8 bases to trimming and J lost 7 bases; unmatched junction nucleotides: 9. CDR3 DNA: TGTGCCAGCGAAATAGCGGGAGGGCCTAACGGGGAGCTGTTTTTT. This translates into CASEIAGGPNGELFF.

This chain connects TRBV6-5 to TRBJ2-1, with TRBD2 matching 13 bases. The CDR3 has 15 residues. Germline-derived CDR1 and CDR2 are MNHEY and SVGAGI. The ends lost 4 bases at V and 6 bases at J; junction bases unmatched: 3. The CDR3, as DNA: TGTGCCAGCAGTTTATGGACTAGCGGGAGCAATGAGCAGTTCTTC. Translating it yields CASSLWTSGSNEQFF.

The V and J genes are TRBV10-1 and TRBJ2-1; D is perhaps TRBD2 (6 bases). Looked up from germline, CDR1 is WNHNN and CDR2 is SYGVQD (reference sequence). Trimming left V 5 bases short and J 8 bases short, with 22 bases between. There are 16 residues in the CDR3. The CDR3 nucleotides are TGCGCCAGCAGTTACCTCGGGACTCAAAATGTGGATGAGCAGTTCTTC. It codes for CASSYLGTQNVDEQFF.

This chain uses TRBV5-6 with TRBJ1-5; D remains ambiguous. The CDR3 loop spans 16 amino acids. Germline lookup yields CDR1 SGHDT and CDR2 YYEEEE. V was cut by 2 bases and J by 0 bases, with 12 bases left in between. In DNA form, the CDR3 reads TGTGCCAGCAGCTTAATGGGATTTTATAGCAATCAGCCCCAGCATTTT. Translation gives CASSLMGFYSNQPQHF.

The genes are TRBV7-6 and TRBJ2-1; 7 nucleotides match TRBD1. Germline V gene data show CDR1 as SGHVS and CDR2 as FNYEAQ. J gave up 10 bases and V 4 bases, and 7 bases lay outside the gene matches. The CDR3 covers 13 residues. CDR3 protein: CASSSQGKGEQFF. CDR3 nucleotides: TGTGCCAGCAGCTCACAGGGGAAAGGGGAGCAGTTCTTC.

The chain combines TRBV4-2 with TRBJ2-2, with 8 bases identical to TRBD1. The CDR3 contains 16 residues. Germline CDR1 and CDR2: LGHNA and YNFKEQ. V lost 5 bases and J lost 6; bases outside the gene matches: 11. In DNA form, the CDR3 reads TGTGCCAGCAGCTACATTCCGGGACAGGCATCCGGGGAGCTGTTTTTT. Translation: CASSYIPGQASGELFF.

The chain carries TRBV5-5 and TRBJ1-2; weak D call: TRBD1 (5 bases). Looked up from germline, CDR1 is SGHKS and CDR2 is YYEKEE (reference sequence). The CDR3 sequence is 16 residues long. V was cut by 0 bases and J by 0 bases, with 12 bases left in between. The CDR3 nucleotides read TGTGCCAGCAGCTTGGCTGGGGACCCCGCTAACTATGGCTACACCTTC. The encoded protein is CASSLAGDPANYGYTF.

The chain carries TRBV6-4 and TRBJ1-6, with D tentatively TRBD1 (5 bases). V gave up 6 bases and J gave up 4 bases, with 7 bases separating them. Germline V CDR1 and CDR2: MRHNA, SNTAGT. The length of the CDR3 is 13 residues. CDR3 in DNA: TGTGCCAGCAGGGAGGGGTATAATTCACCCCTCCACTTT. It translates to CASREGYNSPLHF.

This chain uses TRBV11-3 with TRBJ2-3; the D is unclear. The CDR3 covers 15 residues. CDR1 is SGHNT, CDR2 YENEEA, per germline. V lost 2 bases and J lost 2, with 11 bases in between. The CDR3 DNA sequence: TGTGCCAGCAGCTTAAAGGCAGGAGTCACAGATACGCAGTATTTT. This codes for CASSLKAGVTDTQYF.

The V call is TRBV6-5, the J call TRBJ1-1; 8 nucleotides match TRBD1. Germline lookup yields CDR1 MNHEY and CDR2 SVGAGI. The length of the CDR3 is 14 residues. Unmatched junction bases numbered 8, after V lost 6 bases and J lost 5 bases. The CDR3 DNA is TGTGCCAGCAGCCGGGGACAGGAGGTGACTGAAGCTTTCTTT. It translates to CASSRGQEVTEAFF.

The chain couples TRBV4-1 to TRBJ2-3; 10 nucleotides line up with TRBD2. The V segment lost 3 bases and the J segment 7 bases; nucleotides outside the gene matches: 13. The CDR3 length is 17 residues. Germline values: CDR1 MGHRA, CDR2 YSYEKL. The CDR3 nucleotides are TGCGCCAGCAGCCATCATACCACTAGCGGGAATCGAAATACGCAGTATTTT. Its protein is CASSHHTTSGNRNTQYF.